Below are 11 T cell receptor beta chains sequenced from a single sample in a study of tumor and adjacent non-tumor tissue in lung cancer. The library came from three nested PCR rounds adapted from ARM-PCR protocols. TCRdb passed the multiplex PCR reads through MiXCR, listing each CDR3 protein once. This sample has about 68,000 distinct CDR3 sequences, with about 61% found just once. The template was RNA from unsorted bulk tissue. Specimen: lung tumor tissue. These receptors came from a man in his fifties or sixties with non-small cell lung cancer.

DNA for the CDR3: TGCAGCGTTGAAGACACAGGCCGGGGGGATGTGCAGTTCTTC. It codes for CSVEDTGRGDVQFF. The chain couples TRBV29-1 to TRBJ2-1; TRBD2 matches 7 bases. The V gene end was trimmed by 0 bases and the J gene end by 12 bases; junction bases not matched to a gene: 11. The CDR3 has 14 residues. Germline V gene sequence: CDR1 SQVTM, CDR2 ANQGSEA.

A note on this clonotype: A much more abundant neighbour one base away suggests this may be a read error. The chain links TRBV12-3 or TRBV12-4 to TRBJ1-4; 12 nucleotides line up with TRBD1. This CDR3 spans 15 amino acids. CDR3: CAISPGTGGEEKLFF. CDR3 bases: TGTGCCATCAGTCCCGGGACAGGGGGCGAAGAAAAACTGTTTTTT.

As concerns this clonotype: Sequence at one end of the junction differs from germline and may be a read error. The chain is built from TRBV4-1 and TRBJ2-6; D is perhaps TRBD1 (5 bases). CDR3 length equals 16 residues. Germline V gene data show CDR1 as MGHRA and CDR2 as YSYEKL. The CDR3 region has the DNA TGCGCCAGCACCCGACAGACGGTCTCTGGGGCCAATGTCCTGACTTTC. Amino acids: CASTRQTVSGANVLTF.

Points on this clonotype: A read error may explain this, as a much larger clone is one base away. V usage is TRBV6-1 and J usage is TRBJ1-5; D call uncertain. The CDR3 covers 15 residues. Germline lookup yields CDR1 MNHNS and CDR2 SASEGT. The CDR3 here is CACSEAEQINQPQHF. DNA for the CDR3: TGTGCCTGCAGTGAAGCGGAGCAGATCAATCAGCCCCAGCATTTT.

This clonotype showed up many times. The junction and the germline gene differ at one end; a read error may be behind it. The V call is TRBV29-1, the J call TRBJ1-2, with D tentatively TRBD1 (6 bases). The length of the CDR3 is 14 residues. From germline, CDR1 is SQVTM and CDR2 ANQGSEA. CDR3 in DNA: TGCAGCGTGGAAGCCCGGGACACGCGGCATGGCTACACCTTC. As protein: CSVEARDTRHGYTF. The entire variable domain, with the rest obtained from reference TRBV29-1 and TRBJ1-2, is as follows: SAVISQKPSRDICQRGTSLTIQCQVDSQVTMMFWYRQQPGQSLTLIATANQGSEATYESGFVIDKFPISRPNLTFSTLTVSNMSPEDSSIYLCSVEARDTRHGYTFGSGTRLTVV.

Notes on this clonotype: Mismatch with germline at one junction end may stem from a read error. The CDR3 DNA sequence: TGTGCCAGCGGCTTTGGACCTGAAGGGGGCAATGAGCAGTTTTTC. The encoded protein is CASGFGPEGGNEQFF. The rearrangement links TRBV11-3 to TRBJ2-1; 7 bases align to TRBD1. Germline CDR1 is SGHNT and CDR2 is YENEEA. This CDR3 region has 15 residues.

Regarding this clonotype: At one of its ends the junction is not consistent with the germline gene, which may arise from a read error. The chain recombines TRBV11-2 with TRBJ2-3, with 7 bases aligning to TRBD1. The CDR3 runs 15 residues. CDR1 is SGHAT and CDR2 is FQNNGV in the germline V gene. CDR3 amino acids: CAGSLVRGQADTQYF. CDR3 bases: TGTGCCGGCAGCTTGGTGAGGGGGCAGGCAGATACGCAGTATTTT.

As concerns this clonotype: The CDR3 does not end in the conserved phenylalanine or tryptophan, so this is likely a read error. Written as DNA, the CDR3 is TGCGCCAGCAGCACATCCGGGGCTAATGAAAAACTGTTTTCT. Residues: CASSTSGANEKLFS. The chain combines TRBV5-1 with TRBJ1-4; no clear D. Deletions cut 4 bases from V and 3 bases from J, with 10 bases between. The CDR3 has 14 amino acids. Germline CDR1 SGHRS, CDR2 YFSETQ.

This clonotype was seen ten or more times. V is TRBV12-3 or TRBV12-4 and J is TRBJ2-1; 8 bases agree with TRBD2. V lost 3 bases and J lost 4; bases outside the gene matches: 5. CDR3 length equals 15 residues. The CDR3 loop reads CASSFGGGGYNEQFF. DNA of the CDR3: TGTGCCAGCAGTTTCGGGGGGGGGGGGTACAATGAGCAGTTCTTC.

J is TRBJ2-1 and V is TRBV4-1, with 9 bases aligning to TRBD2. The CDR3 runs 17 residues. V dropped 0 bases and J dropped 2; count of bases not matched to a gene: 5. CDR1 and CDR2 from the germline V gene are MGHRA and YSYEKL. The CDR3 reads CASSQDSGGGAYNEQFF. Written as DNA, the CDR3 is TGCGCCAGCAGCCAAGATAGTGGCGGGGGGGCCTACAATGAGCAGTTCTTC.

About this clonotype: This may be a read error: a much more frequent sequence differs by one nucleotide. The chain carries TRBV12-3 or TRBV12-4 and TRBJ2-5, with 7 nucleotides matching TRBD1. The CDR3 spans 13 residues. This CDR3 reads CASSRQGQESQYF. The CDR3 DNA sequence: TGTGCCAGCAGTCGACAGGGACAAGAGTCCCAGTACTTC.